This T cell receptor (beta chain) was profiled in a study of beta chain features in type 1 diabetes. Study-level points and caveats: Shorter TCRB CDR3s, moderately but significantly so, marked every one of the four CD4+ subsets in Type 1 diabetes patients.

This clone was detected only a few times. Its specificity is unknown. V lost 7 bases, J lost 3 bases, and 15 bases lay in between. Germline values: CDR1 SNHLY, CDR2 FYNNEI. This CDR3 has 14 residues. Expressed TCRB transcripts were sequenced after all isolated RNA was converted to cDNA. Assay used: immunoSEQ multiplex PCR; TCRdb lists only in-frame clones, some missing. Found here are 600,000 to 700,000 clones, roughly 12% of them singletons; the top ten hold more than 0.095%. This clonotype originated in a man aged 25-40 years with type 1 diabetes. The sample consisted of naive CD4+ T cells from blood. This chain joins TRBV2 and TRBJ1-2; D gene uncertain. CDR3 amino acids: CASKDPIGHYGYTF. CDR3 coding DNA: TGTGCCAGCAAGGACCCGATAGGGCACTATGGCTACACCTTC.